This entry lists 30 T cell receptor beta chains sequenced from one sample in a study of regulatory T cells in long-lasting Graves disease. Time point: newly diagnosed GD, antithyroid drugs for less than 3 months. Generation of the TCR library employed RNA extracted from PBMCs. Arm-PCR of CDR3 regions with iRepertoire HTBI primers generated TCR beta libraries. TCRdb processed the multiplex PCR reads anew with MiXCR; each CDR3 protein has one entry. The table includes about 370,000 distinct CDR3 sequences, roughly 16% detected once. The material sequenced was peripheral blood mononuclear cells (PBMCs), taken at new diagnosis, from a patient treated with antithyroid drugs. Every receptor here comes from a female donor with Graves disease.

This clonotype was seen many times. The rearrangement links TRBV10-3 to TRBJ2-7; possibly TRBD1 or TRBD2 for D (5 bases each). The V end was cut by 11 bases, the J end by 5 bases, with 10 bases between. The CDR3 length is 10 residues. Germline V gene lookup returns CDR1 ENHRY and CDR2 SYGVKD. The CDR3 DNA reads as TGTGCCGCCATGGGACACGAGCAGTACTTC. Amino acids: CAAMGHEQYF.

V gene TRBV28 combines with J gene TRBJ1-1; 7 bases align to TRBD1. Germline V gene lookup returns CDR1 MDHEN and CDR2 SYDVKM. V shed 2 bases, J shed 2 bases, and the junction held 5 bases outside the gene matches. There are 15 residues in the CDR3. Here the CDR3 reads CASSLGDSSNTEAFF. CDR3 DNA: TGTGCCAGCAGTTTAGGGGACAGCTCCAACACTGAAGCTTTCTTT.

The sample holds many counts of this clonotype. CDR3 bases: TGCGCCAGCAGCCACCCGGTGGAGAACACTGAAGCTTTCTTT. Protein sequence: CASSHPVENTEAFF. The V gene is TRBV5-1, the J gene TRBJ1-1; no definite D call. Germline V gene sequence: CDR1 SGHRS, CDR2 YFSETQ. Trimming took off 4 bases at V and 1 base at J, with 11 bases between the two ends. The CDR3 runs to 14 residues.

The genes are TRBV20-1 and TRBJ2-2; 12 bases fit TRBD2. This CDR3 has 17 amino acids. Germline V lookup: CDR1 DFQATT, CDR2 SNEGSKA (reference sequence). The V segment lost 6 bases and the J segment 6 bases; nucleotides outside the gene matches: 14. As DNA, the CDR3 is TGCAGTGCCTCACTAGCGGGAGGTCTGTCGGGGTCCGGGGAGCTGTTTTTT. It specifies CSASLAGGLSGSGELFF.

At least ten counts were recorded for this clonotype. This rearrangement joins TRBV28 to TRBJ1-5, with D possibly matching TRBD1 (5 bases). The length of the CDR3 is 13 residues. Trimming took 6 bases from V and 6 from J, leaving 12 bases between them. Germline lookup yields CDR1 MDHEN and CDR2 SYDVKM. The CDR3 spells CASRDPGGQPQHF. The CDR3 nucleotides read TGTGCCAGCAGGGACCCGGGGGGTCAGCCCCAGCATTTT. The entire variable domain, with the rest obtained from reference TRBV28 and TRBJ1-5, is as follows: DVKVTQSSRYLVKRTGEKVFLECVQDMDHENMFWYRQDPGLGLRLIYFSYDVKMKEKGDIPEGYSVSREKKERFSLILESASTNQTSMYLCASRDPGGQPQHFGDGTRLSIL.

In this sample, this clonotype turned up many times. The genes are TRBV13 and TRBJ2-1, with D perhaps TRBD2 (6 bases). The CDR3 extends over 16 amino acids. V lost 3 bases and J lost 9, with 21 bases in between. Germline loops: CDR1 PRHDT, CDR2 FYEKMQ (reference sequence). The CDR3 DNA reads TGTGCCAGCAGCTTTGAAGGAGCGGGCGTTTGGGGTGAGCAGTTCTTC. It translates to CASSFEGAGVWGEQFF.

Written as DNA, the CDR3 is TGTGCCAGCAGCGCAATGGGGACTAGCGGGGGGGCTAACCAGTACTTC. It codes for CASSAMGTSGGANQYF. This chain connects TRBV7-6 to TRBJ2-1; TRBD2 aligns across 16 bases. The end of the DNA is better explained by TRBJ2-5, so the J call may be wrong. This CDR3 spans 16 amino acids. Germline values: CDR1 SGHVS, CDR2 FNYEAQ.

This clonotype was detected ten times or more. The chain carries TRBV24-1 and TRBJ2-3; 10 bases are shared with TRBD2. Unmatched junction bases numbered 10, after V lost 6 bases and J lost 8 bases. Germline V gives CDR1 KGHDR, CDR2 SFDVKD. This CDR3 has 15 residues. In nucleotides, the CDR3 is TGTGCCACCAGTCCAGCGGGAGGGCCCTATGGTACGCAGTATTTT. Translation gives CATSPAGGPYGTQYF.

V usage is TRBV11-2 and J usage is TRBJ2-5; no definite D call. CDR1 is SGHAT and CDR2 is FQNNGV in the germline V gene. V gave up 5 bases and J gave up 2 bases, with 15 bases separating them. The CDR3 runs 15 residues. This CDR3 is CASSAVRARQETQYF. The CDR3 DNA reads TGTGCCAGCAGCGCAGTTAGGGCTAGACAAGAGACCCAGTACTTC.

This clonotype was detected ten times or more. The chain employs TRBV7-6 and TRBJ1-5; 8 positions agree with TRBD1. Trimming removed 5 bases from V and 0 bases from J; junction bases left unmatched: 6. The CDR3 totals 16 residues. CDR1 is SGHVS and CDR2 is FNYEAQ in the germline V gene. In DNA form, the CDR3 reads TGTGCCAGCAGCCCCGGGACAGGCTATAGCAATCAGCCCCAGCATTTT. It specifies CASSPGTGYSNQPQHF.

This clonotype was recorded many times. The rearrangement uses TRBV12-3 or TRBV12-4 and TRBJ2-3; D is unresolved. CDR3 length: 17 amino acids. The V end was cut by 6 bases, the J end by 0 bases, with 19 bases between. The CDR3 region is CASSRARSRTSTDTQYF. The CDR3 region has the DNA TGTGCCAGCAGCCGCGCTAGAAGCAGAACTAGCACAGATACGCAGTATTTT.

This clonotype was picked up many times. The chain combines TRBV2 with TRBJ2-1; D is uncertain. Per the germline V gene, CDR1 is SNHLY and CDR2 is FYNNEI. This CDR3 contains 15 residues. Trimming cost V 8 bases and J 8 bases, with 22 bases left between them. The CDR3 sequence is CASAATRGVWHEQFF. Written as DNA, the CDR3 is TGTGCCAGCGCCGCGACCCGTGGGGTTTGGCATGAGCAGTTCTTC.

The CDR3 loop reads CASSFIGGAGELFF. CDR3 coding DNA: TGTGCCAGCAGTTTTATCGGGGGGGCCGGGGAGCTGTTTTTT. J is TRBJ2-2 and V is TRBV12-3 or TRBV12-4; TRBD2 agrees at 8 bases. The CDR3 consists of 14 residues. The junction had 3 bases not matched to a gene; V was cut back by 3 bases and J by 6 bases.

This clonotype was recorded many times. The rearrangement uses TRBV5-1 and TRBJ2-1, with TRBD1 matching 9 bases. Germline V CDR1 and CDR2: SGHRS, YFSETQ. This CDR3 region has 17 residues. Losses at the gene ends were 4 bases for V and 3 bases for J; bases not matched to a gene: 11. The CDR3 reads CASSPPPGTGFYNEQFF. CDR3 bases: TGCGCCAGCAGCCCCCCCCCCGGGACAGGGTTCTACAATGAGCAGTTCTTC.

This clonotype was seen many times. This chain connects TRBV7-3 to TRBJ2-1, with D unresolved. Germline-derived CDR1 and CDR2 are SGHTA and FQGTGA. This CDR3 is built from 16 residues. Trimming stripped 0 bases from V and 3 bases from J, with 12 bases between. Here the CDR3 DNA reads TGTGCCAGCAGCTTAACTGGGGAAAGAGTCTACAATGAGCAGTTCTTC. Translation: CASSLTGERVYNEQFF. The variable domain in full, with the rest retrieved from reference TRBV7-3 and TRBJ2-1, is GAGVSQTPSNKVTEKGKYVELRCDPISGHTALYWYRQSLGQGPEFLIYFQGTGAADDSGLPNDRFFAVRPEGSVSTLKIQRTERGDSAVYLCASSLTGERVYNEQFFGPGTRLTVL.

This clonotype appeared a few times. The CDR3 reads CASSTEGYNEQFF. As DNA, the CDR3 is TGTGCCAGCAGTACGGAGGGGTACAATGAGCAGTTCTTC. This chain joins TRBV12-3 or TRBV12-4 and TRBJ2-1; tentative D call: TRBD2 (6 bases). The CDR3 is 13 residues long. V was shortened by 5 bases and J by 4 bases, with 9 bases between the two germline ends.

The rearrangement links TRBV4-3 to TRBJ2-2; D remains ambiguous. CDR1 LGHNA and CDR2 YSLEER come from the germline V gene. Trimming shortened V by 0 bases and J by 7 bases, and 6 bases separated the two germline ends. This CDR3 has 13 residues. The CDR3 region has the DNA TGCGCCAGCAGCCAAGATAGATACGGGGAGCTGTTTTTT. Amino acid sequence: CASSQDRYGELFF.

V and J are TRBV29-1 and TRBJ1-3; no clear D. Germline values: CDR1 SQVTM, CDR2 ANQGSEA. V was cut by 5 bases and J by 6 bases, with 17 bases left in between. CDR3 length: 14 residues. CDR3: CSVLPPGAANTIYF. CDR3 sequence (DNA): TGCAGCGTTTTGCCGCCCGGAGCAGCAAACACCATATATTTT.

This rearrangement joins TRBV6-1 to TRBJ2-1, with 10 bases identical to TRBD2. After removal of 6 bases from V and 7 bases from J, the junction contained 3 bases not matched to a gene. The CDR3 sequence is 13 residues long. Germline loops: CDR1 MNHNS, CDR2 SASEGT. CDR3 sequence reads: CASRLAGSNEQFF. CDR3 bases: TGTGCCAGCAGACTAGCGGGATCAAATGAGCAGTTCTTC.

This clonotype has ten or more counts. This rearrangement joins TRBV5-1 to TRBJ1-1; TRBD1 matches 12 bases. Germline assignment: CDR1 SGHRS and CDR2 YFSETQ. This CDR3 comprises 14 residues. Germline trimming cut 6 bases from V and 7 bases from J; bases unmatched to any gene: 7. In DNA, the CDR3 is TGCGCCAGCACTGTGGGACAGGGGGCGCTTGAAGCTTTCTTT. This sequence encodes CASTVGQGALEAFF. Full variable domain (rest looked up from reference TRBV5-1 and TRBJ1-1): KAGVTQTPRYLIKTRGQQVTLSCSPISGHRSVSWYQQTPGQGLQFLFEYFSETQRNKGNFPGRFSGRQFSNSRSEMNVSTLELGDSALYLCASTVGQGALEAFFGQGTRLTVV.

This chain connects TRBV4-3 to TRBJ2-3, with 7 bases lining up with TRBD2. Germline V lookup: CDR1 LGHNA, CDR2 YSLEER. V lost 3 bases and J lost 1; bases outside the gene matches: 4. CDR3 length equals 15 residues. Here the CDR3 reads CASSHPTSRTDTQYF. The CDR3, as DNA: TGCGCCAGCAGCCACCCGACTAGCCGCACAGATACGCAGTATTTT.

This clonotype came up many times. This chain joins TRBV4-2 and TRBJ2-7; 8 bases map to TRBD2. Looked up from germline, CDR1 is LGHNA and CDR2 is YNFKEQ. The CDR3 totals 18 residues. Trimming at V came to 0 bases and at J to 4 bases, leaving 14 bases not matched to a gene. The CDR3 DNA reads as TGTGCCAGCAGCCAAGACCCCAACGGAAGCGGGAGAGGTTACGAGCAGTACTTC. Protein: CASSQDPNGSGRGYEQYF.

The chain has TRBV4-1 and TRBJ2-7; perhaps TRBD2 as D (6 bases). CDR1 is MGHRA, CDR2 YSYEKL, per germline. V lost 4 bases, J lost 1 base, and 14 bases lay in between. CDR3 length: 15 amino acids. CDR3 sequence: CASSPQVLASYEQYF. The CDR3 region has the DNA TGCGCCAGCAGCCCCCAGGTTCTAGCGTCCTACGAGCAGTACTTC.

The chain recombines TRBV6-1 with TRBJ1-6; TRBD1 aligns across 7 bases. The CDR3 has 15 residues. Germline lookup yields CDR1 MNHNS and CDR2 SASEGT. The V gene end was trimmed by 0 bases and the J gene end by 12 bases; junction bases not matched to a gene: 8. The CDR3 protein is CASSEAQGVRGPLHF. The CDR3 coding sequence is TGTGCCAGCAGTGAAGCGCAGGGGGTTAGAGGACCCCTCCACTTT.

This clonotype has a handful of counts. The chain carries TRBV14 and TRBJ2-1, with D hard to call. The CDR3 extends over 14 amino acids. V was trimmed by 1 base and J by 3 bases, leaving 7 bases between them. Looked up from germline, CDR1 is SGHDN and CDR2 is FVKESK. CDR3 region: CASSQAQVYNEQFF. The CDR3 DNA sequence: TGTGCCAGCAGCCAAGCGCAGGTCTACAATGAGCAGTTCTTC.

This clonotype was counted between two and nine times. The chain uses TRBV7-8 and TRBJ2-1; D remains unclear. V gave up 4 bases and J gave up 8 bases, with 12 bases separating them. There are 13 residues in the CDR3. The V gene's germline CDR1 is SGHVS and CDR2 FQNEAQ. CDR3 sequence reads: CASSSPVFDEQFF. The CDR3 nucleotides are TGTGCCAGCAGCTCGCCCGTGTTTGATGAGCAGTTCTTC.

This clonotype was observed a handful of times. A junction boundary mismatches the germline segment, possibly from a read error. The V call is TRBV6-2 or TRBV6-3, the J call TRBJ1-2; TRBD1 is a possible D gene (6 bases). The CDR3 extends over 15 amino acids. Germline CDR1 and CDR2: MNHEY and SVGEGT. CDR3 in DNA: TGTGCCAGCAGTGACTCTCGGACAGCGGGCTATGGCTACACCTTC. Translated: CASSDSRTAGYGYTF.

The rearrangement uses TRBV20-1 and TRBJ1-3; unclear D gene. The CDR3 consists of 16 residues. From germline, CDR1 is DFQATT and CDR2 SNEGSKA (reference sequence). The V gene lost 7 bases and the J gene lost 0 bases, with 19 bases spanning the gap. CDR3 amino acids: CSVLAPGRPSGNTIYF. The CDR3 coding sequence is TGCAGTGTTTTGGCCCCGGGGAGACCCTCTGGAAACACCATATATTTT.

This clonotype was counted only a few times. The chain combines TRBV7-2 with TRBJ2-1; 10 bases line up with TRBD1. After removal of 5 bases from V and 8 bases from J, the junction contained 9 bases not matched to a gene. Germline values: CDR1 SGHTA, CDR2 FQGNSA. This CDR3 is 15 amino acids long. The CDR3 reads CASSTLRTGGHEQFF. The CDR3, as DNA: TGTGCCAGCAGCACCCTAAGGACAGGGGGTCATGAGCAGTTCTTC.

This clonotype was recorded many times. The chain links TRBV12-3 or TRBV12-4 to TRBJ2-1, with a tentative D call TRBD2 (6 bases). The CDR3 contains 15 residues. V lost 5 bases, J lost 5 bases, and 16 bases lay in between. The CDR3 sequence: CASSEDRGTNNEQFF. In DNA, the CDR3 is TGTGCCAGCAGTGAGGACCGGGGGACGAACAATGAGCAGTTCTTC.